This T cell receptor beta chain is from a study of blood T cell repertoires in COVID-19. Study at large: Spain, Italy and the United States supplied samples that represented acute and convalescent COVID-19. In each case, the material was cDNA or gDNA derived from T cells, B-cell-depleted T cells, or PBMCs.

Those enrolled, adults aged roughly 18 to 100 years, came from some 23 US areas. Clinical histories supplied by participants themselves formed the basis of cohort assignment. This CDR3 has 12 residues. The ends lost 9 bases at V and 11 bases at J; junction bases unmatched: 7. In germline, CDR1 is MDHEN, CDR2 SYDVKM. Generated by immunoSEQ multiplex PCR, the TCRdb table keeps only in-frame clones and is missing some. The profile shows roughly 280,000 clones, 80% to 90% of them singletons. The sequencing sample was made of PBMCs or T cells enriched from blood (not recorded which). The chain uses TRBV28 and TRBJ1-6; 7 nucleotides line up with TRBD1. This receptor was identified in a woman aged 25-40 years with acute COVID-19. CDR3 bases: TGTGCCAGTCATACAGGGGATCCACCCCTCCACTTT. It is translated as CASHTGDPPLHF.